The 23 T cell receptor beta chains below all came from one sample that was sequenced in a study of T cell clonality in common variable immunodeficiency. This table comes from immunoSEQ multiplex PCR, and its TCRdb copy is limited to in-frame clones, with some not included. The data list 40,000 to 65,000 clones, none observed once; roughly 2% falls to the top ten. The material sequenced was peripheral blood mononuclear cells. These receptors were obtained from a person between 18 and 70 years old in good health.

This clone has ten or more counts. The observed sequence ends 3 residues before the CDR3 terminus, with the missing tail filled in from the germline J gene. The rearrangement uses TRBV7-9 and TRBJ1-6; D is uncertain. The CDR3 consists of 15 residues. Per germline, CDR1 SEHNR and CDR2 FQNEAQ (reference sequence). V dropped 5 bases and J dropped 6 bases, with 14 bases sitting between them. The CDR3 bases that were read are TGTGCCAGCAGCCCAATGGCCTACAGTAATTCACCC. It encodes CASSPMAYSNSP. The whole CDR3 sequence reads CASSPMAYSNSPLHF.

In this sample, this clone turned up many times. With the read ending 3 residues before the CDR3 end, the germline J gene is used to fill in that end. The chain carries TRBV6-2 or TRBV6-3 and TRBJ2-1, with D hard to call. Trimming removed 1 base at V and 2 bases at J, with 3 bases between. From germline, CDR1 is MNHEY and CDR2 SVGEGT. CDR3 length equals 13 residues. The CDR3 here is CASSYFAYNEQFF. Incomplete CDR3 DNA: TGTGCCAGCAGTTACTTCGCCTACAATGAG.

The CDR3 is CASSLSLPEETQYF. CDR3 DNA, as far as it was read: TGTGCCAGCAGCTTGAGTCTACCCGAGGAGACC. The chain carries TRBV5-5 and TRBJ2-5; no clear D. The CDR3 end lies 3 residues beyond the end of the read and is filled in from the germline J gene. V was pared by 1 base and J by 5 bases, with 12 bases between. CDR3 length: 14 amino acids. The germline V gene encodes CDR1 SGHKS and CDR2 YYEKEE (reference sequence).

This clone was seen repeatedly, ten times or more. With the read ending 3 residues before the CDR3 end, the germline J gene is used to fill in that end. V is TRBV4-1 and J is TRBJ2-7; the match to TRBD2 covers 7 bases. From germline, CDR1 is MGHRA and CDR2 YSYEKL. This CDR3 has 17 residues. V shed 1 base, J shed 1 base, and the junction held 10 bases outside the gene matches. CDR3 in amino acids: CASSQGTRGRQSYEQYF. CDR3 DNA, as far as it was read: TGCGCCAGCAGCCAAGGGACTAGAGGGAGGCAGTCCTACGAG.

Many counts were recorded for this clone. At one boundary the junction diverges from the germline segment, which might be a read error. Sequencing ends 3 residues short of the CDR3 end; the germline J gene provides the rest. The V and J genes are TRBV4-2 and TRBJ2-2; D unresolved. The germline gives CDR1 LGHNA, CDR2 YNFKEQ. The CDR3 spans 11 residues. CDR3 sequence: CASSSNGELFF. The DNA read from the CDR3 is TGCGCCAGCAGCTCCAACGGGGAG.

At least ten counts were recorded for this clone. The observed sequence ends 3 residues before the CDR3 terminus, with the missing tail filled in from the germline J gene. The rearrangement joins TRBV7-2 to TRBJ2-7; D is unresolved. V was clipped by 0 bases and J by 4 bases, with 13 bases between them. The CDR3 loop spans 15 amino acids. Germline CDR1 reads SGHTA; CDR2 reads FQGNSA. The CDR3 bases that were read are TGTGCCAGCAGCTTAGCGCTGTCCCAACAATACGAG. It is translated as CASSLALSQQYE. The CDR3 as a whole reads CASSLALSQQYEQYF.

Worth noting for this clone: Read data end 3 residues before the CDR3 end; the end is taken from the germline J gene. The V gene is TRBV20-1, the J gene TRBJ1-5; 7 bases align to TRBD1. J lost 7 bases, V lost 0 bases, and 6 bases had no gene match. The CDR3 length is 14 residues. CDR1 DFQATT and CDR2 SNEGSKA come from the germline V gene (reference sequence). CDR3 bases read: TGCAGTGCTAGAGACCACAGGGGTGTCCAGCCC. Encoded protein: CSARDHRGVQP. The whole CDR3 is CSARDHRGVQPQHF.

This clone was counted ten times or more. The read terminates 3 residues before the CDR3 end, so the remaining end is supplied by the germline J gene. The chain carries TRBV12-3 or TRBV12-4 and TRBJ2-7; perhaps TRBD1 as D (5 bases). The CDR3 consists of 14 residues. Trimming stripped 1 base from V and 2 bases from J, with 9 bases between. The CDR3 bases that were read are TGTGCCAGCAGTTTAGAAGGCAGGGCCTACGAG. It specifies CASSLEGRAYE. The full CDR3 sequence reads CASSLEGRAYEQYF.

This clone appeared many times. The sequenced fragment ends 3 residues before the CDR3 boundary, so the rest is inferred from the germline J gene. The chain combines TRBV6-4 with TRBJ2-3; TRBD2 aligns across 13 bases. The CDR3 covers 15 residues. The J segment lost 4 bases and the V segment lost 2 bases, leaving 0 bases of the junction unmatched. Germline V gives CDR1 MRHNA, CDR2 SNTAGT. CDR3 sequence: CASSDTSGGADTQYF. The sequenced part of the CDR3 DNA is TGTGCCAGCAGTGACACTAGCGGGGGGGCAGATACG.

In its sample, this clone was seen many times. The CDR3 end falls 3 residues outside the read, so it is completed with the germline J gene. The gene calls are TRBV20-1 and TRBJ2-3; 10 bases line up with TRBD2. Per the germline V gene, CDR1 is DFQATT and CDR2 is SNEGSKA (reference sequence). The CDR3 covers 14 residues. V was pared by 5 bases and J by 2 bases, with 4 bases of the junction left unmatched. CDR3 region: CSAWGLANTDTQYF. The part of the CDR3 DNA that was read is TGCAGTGCTTGGGGACTAGCGAACACAGATACG.

There are many counts of this clone. One junction end disagrees with the germline gene, perhaps due to a read error. Read sequence stops 3 residues before the CDR3 end, and the germline J gene provides the missing end. The rearrangement joins TRBV5-4 to TRBJ2-3; TRBD2 matches at 9 bases. This CDR3 region has 13 residues. The V gene's germline CDR1 is SGHNT and CDR2 YYREEE (reference sequence). The CDR3 DNA, read in part, is TGTGCCAGCAGCATGGGACTAGCAGAGACG. Encoded protein: CASSMGLAET. The entire CDR3 is CASSMGLAETQYF. Supplemented by reference TRBV5-4 and TRBJ2-3, the full variable domain reads ETGVTQSPTHLIKTRGQQVTLRCSSQSGHNTVSWYQQALGQGPQFIFQYYREEENGRGNFPPRFSGLQFPNYSSELNVNALELDDSALYLCASSMGLAETQYFGPGTRLTVL.

This clone occurred many times. The read comes to an end 3 residues before the CDR3 does, leaving the germline J gene to fill in the end. The chain links TRBV7-6 to TRBJ2-5; D is perhaps TRBD2 (6 bases). Germline CDR1 reads SGHVS; CDR2 reads FNYEAQ. CDR3 length: 15 amino acids. V was shortened by 5 bases and J by 0 bases, with 13 bases between the two germline ends. Partial CDR3 DNA: TGTGCCAGCAGCCCCGGGGGAGCCTACCAAGAGACC. This gives the protein CASSPGGAYQET. The full CDR3 is CASSPGGAYQETQYF.

This clone has at least ten counts. The sequenced fragment ends 3 residues before the CDR3 boundary, so the rest is inferred from the germline J gene. The V gene is TRBV29-1, the J gene TRBJ2-7; 9 bases agree with TRBD2. CDR1 is SQVTM and CDR2 is ANQGSEA in the germline V gene. The CDR3 loop spans 13 amino acids. Trimming at V came to 2 bases and at J to 4 bases, leaving 3 bases not matched to a gene. The CDR3 loop reads CSVELAGIYEQYF. The sequenced part of the CDR3 DNA is TGCAGCGTTGAACTAGCGGGAATTTACGAG.

Many counts were recorded for this clone. The sequenced fragment ends 3 residues before the CDR3 boundary, so the rest is inferred from the germline J gene. V gene TRBV9 combines with J gene TRBJ2-1; TRBD2 might be the D (7 bases). V lost 7 bases and J 4 bases, leaving 9 bases between the germline ends. The germline gives CDR1 SGDLS, CDR2 YYNGEE. The CDR3 totals 12 residues. This CDR3 is CASGGAYNEQFF. The CDR3 DNA, read in part, is TGTGCCAGCGGGGGGGCTTACAATGAG.

This clone was detected many times. The read ends 3 residues shy of where the CDR3 ends; the end is completed using the germline J gene. V and J are TRBV7-3 and TRBJ2-1, with 10 bases identical to TRBD2. The length of the CDR3 is 16 residues. Trimming removed 5 bases from V and 2 bases from J; junction bases left unmatched: 6. The V gene's germline CDR1 is SGHTA and CDR2 FQGTGA. Incomplete CDR3 DNA: TGTGCCAGCAGCAAAAGTGGACTAGCGGCCTACAATGAG. Translating gives CASSKSGLAAYNE. The full CDR3 reads CASSKSGLAAYNEQFF.

Notes on this clone: The read falls 3 residues short of the CDR3 end, and the missing part is taken from the germline J gene. V usage is TRBV6-2 or TRBV6-3 and J usage is TRBJ1-6; tentatively, D is TRBD1 (5 bases). The CDR3 spans 15 residues. Trimming stripped 2 bases from V and 10 bases from J, with 15 bases between. Per the germline V gene, CDR1 is MNHEY and CDR2 is SVGEGT. CDR3: CASSYPQGFRSPLHF. Incomplete CDR3 DNA: TGTGCCAGCAGTTACCCCCAGGGCTTTCGCTCACCC.

There are a few counts of this clone. One junction end does not reproduce the germline sequence, and a read error may be involved. The DNA ends 3 residues before the CDR3 does, and the rest of the CDR3 is filled in from the germline J gene. The sample holds other DNA sequences that translate to the same CDR3. The chain is built from TRBV5-1 and TRBJ1-3, with D hard to call. This CDR3 is 15 amino acids long. Germline V gene data show CDR1 as SGHRS and CDR2 as YFSETQ. CDR3 sequence: CASSQGLISGNTIYF. Partial CDR3 DNA: TGCGCCAGCAGCCAAGGACTGATCTCTGGAAACACA. The whole variable domain, filled in from reference TRBV5-1 and TRBJ1-3, reads KAGVTQTPRYLIKTRGQQVTLSCSPISGHRSVSWYQQTPGQGLQFLFEYFSETQRNKGNFPGRFSGRQFSNSRSEMNVSTLELGDSALYLCASSQGLISGNTIYFGEGSWLTVV.

This clone was counted at least ten times. The junction departs from germline at one end; a sequencing error may be responsible. The read ends 3 residues early relative to the CDR3; the germline J gene fills the gap. This chain connects TRBV4-2 to TRBJ1-1, with a weak D call TRBD1 (5 bases). CDR1 and CDR2 from the germline V gene are LGHNA and YNFKEQ. The CDR3 runs 16 residues. The CDR3 loop is CASSQDWRGLNTEAFF. The sequenced CDR3 bases are TGCGCCAGCAGCCAAGATTGGCGGGGCCTGAACACTGAA.

This clone appeared many times. The read halts 3 residues ahead of the CDR3 end, with the missing end drawn from the germline J gene. This chain joins TRBV6-4 and TRBJ2-2; D remains unclear. Trimming cost V 0 bases and J 4 bases, with 3 bases left between them. CDR3 size: 13 residues. Per germline, CDR1 MRHNA and CDR2 SNTAGT. CDR3 sequence: CASSDSSTGELFF. The CDR3 bases that were read are TGTGCCAGCAGTGACTCTAGCACCGGGGAG.

At least ten counts were recorded for this clone. Coverage ceases 3 residues before the CDR3 finishes, and the germline J gene fills in the end. The chain has TRBV18 and TRBJ2-1; 8 nucleotides agree with TRBD2. The germline gives CDR1 KGHSH, CDR2 LQKENI. V trimming: 3 bases; J trimming: 0 bases; junction bases outside the gene matches: 7. This CDR3 is built from 17 residues. Incomplete CDR3 DNA: TGTGCCAGCTCACCCCCGGGAGGGGCTAACTCCTACAATGAG. This codes for CASSPPGGANSYNE. The entire CDR3 is CASSPPGGANSYNEQFF.

In this sample, this clone turned up many times. The CDR3 end falls 3 residues outside the read, so it is completed with the germline J gene. The J gene is TRBJ2-7, the V gene TRBV10-1; D perhaps matches TRBD2 (5 bases). The CDR3 sequence is 14 residues long. The germline CDR1 and CDR2 sequences are WNHNN and SYGVQD (reference sequence). The ends were cut back, 2 bases at V and 5 bases at J, with 13 bases in the middle. The CDR3 loop reads CASSESPSQHEQYF. The sequenced part of the CDR3 DNA is TGCGCCAGCAGTGAGAGCCCTAGCCAGCACGAG.

There are many counts of this clone. From the germline J gene comes the end of the CDR3, since the read stops 3 residues before it. The chain links TRBV6-2 or TRBV6-3 to TRBJ2-1, with TRBD1 matching over 7 bases. The trim removed 4 bases at V and 0 bases at J, leaving 0 bases unmatched. The germline V gene encodes CDR1 MNHEY and CDR2 SVGEGT. The CDR3 has 14 residues. The covered CDR3 bases are TGTGCCAGCAGTTGGGACAGCTCCTACAATGAG. This gives the protein CASSWDSSYNE. The CDR3 as a whole reads CASSWDSSYNEQFF.

This clone has ten or more counts. The observed sequence ends 3 residues before the CDR3 terminus, with the missing tail filled in from the germline J gene. The chain employs TRBV5-4 and TRBJ2-3, with D perhaps matching TRBD1 (6 bases). There are 15 residues in the CDR3. Per the germline V gene, CDR1 is SGHNT and CDR2 is YYREEE (reference sequence). This CDR3 reads CASSFREQGAQPQYF. The covered CDR3 bases are TGTGCCAGCAGCTTTAGGGAACAGGGAGCCCAGCCG.